The source of this TCR beta chain is a study of PD-1 blockade in classical Hodgkin lymphoma. No patient escaped relapse after autologous stem cell transplantation, and brentuximab vedotin exposure varied. This CDR3 region has 16 residues. Germline CDR1 SGHVS, CDR2 FNYEAQ. Trimming at V came to 8 bases and at J to 0 bases, leaving 13 bases not matched to a gene. This table comes from immunoSEQ multiplex PCR, and its TCRdb copy is limited to in-frame clones, with some not included. The sample gives around 50,000 clones, about 91% of which show up once; about 10% is in the top ten. This rearrangement joins TRBV7-6 to TRBJ2-7; 7 nucleotides align to TRBD2. This TCR came from a human donor with classical Hodgkin lymphoma. Here the sequenced sample was peripheral blood mononuclear cells (PBMCs), taken before the second cycle of nivolumab. CDR3 residues: CASCPKSGASSYEQYF. The CDR3 coding sequence is TGTGCCAGCTGTCCCAAAAGCGGGGCAAGCTCCTACGAGCAGTACTTC.